One sample yielded the 22 T cell receptor beta chains listed below, sequenced in a study of cytomegalovirus exposure and HLA in healthy donors. The PCR had 60 Vbeta and 13 Jbeta primers. Sequencing was performed with immunoSEQ multiplex PCR; in TCRdb, only in-frame clones are kept and a portion is missing. The sample has under 300,000 clones; roughly 90% are singletons. Source material: PBMCs. These TCRs come from a man between 40 and 49 years old in good health and CMV-seropositive.

This sequence joins TRBV28 and TRBJ2-1, with 9 bases identical to TRBD2. CDR3 length equals 17 residues. In germline, CDR1 is MDHEN, CDR2 SYDVKM. V was pared by 2 bases and J by 9 bases, with 14 bases of the junction left unmatched. The CDR3 spells CASSLPAGGPPLTEQFF. CDR3 DNA sequence: TGTGCCAGCAGTTTACCTGCGGGAGGGCCCCCACTCACTGAGCAGTTCTTC. Supplemented by reference TRBV28 and TRBJ2-1, the full variable domain reads DVKVTQSSRYLVKRTGEKVFLECVQDMDHENMFWYRQDPGLGLRLIYFSYDVKMKEKGDIPEGYSVSREKKERFSLILESASTNQTSMYLCASSLPAGGPPLTEQFFGPGTRLTVL.

This clone turned up a few times. The rearrangement uses TRBV27 and TRBJ2-1; D is unresolved. The CDR3 contains 13 residues. CDR1 and CDR2 from the germline V gene are MNHEY and SMNVEV (reference sequence). The V end lost 0 bases, the J end lost 9 bases, and 9 bases lay between the germline ends. The CDR3 nucleotides are TGTGCCAGCAGTTTATCGTCCAAATCTGAGCAGTTCTTC. As protein: CASSLSSKSEQFF.

The chain employs TRBV6-5 and TRBJ1-5, with D hard to call. Trimming took off 0 bases at V and 1 base at J, with 10 bases between the two ends. In germline, CDR1 is MNHEY, CDR2 SVGAGI. The CDR3 has 16 residues. CDR3 loop: CASSYSRYESNQPQHF. The CDR3 DNA reads as TGTGCCAGCAGTTACTCGAGATATGAAAGCAATCAGCCCCAGCATTTT.

The chain has TRBV5-1 and TRBJ1-5; 9 bases fit TRBD1. This CDR3 region has 14 residues. Germline trimming cut 4 bases from V and 9 bases from J; bases unmatched to any gene: 8. Germline CDR1 reads SGHRS; CDR2 reads YFSETQ. DNA for the CDR3: TGCGCCAGCAGCGTAACAGGGGGCGTCGGGCCCCAGCATTTT. Translating gives CASSVTGGVGPQHF.

This clone occurred once. The chain couples TRBV10-3 to TRBJ2-5, with D possibly TRBD2 on 6 matching bases. Germline V lookup: CDR1 ENHRY, CDR2 SYGVKD. The CDR3 sequence is 14 residues long. V lost 2 bases to trimming and J lost 2 bases, with 9 bases between them. The CDR3 coding sequence is TGTGCCATCAGTGAGGGGACTGCGCAAGAGACCCAGTACTTC. This encodes CAISEGTAQETQYF.

The chain uses TRBV27 and TRBJ2-1; 8 nucleotides agree with TRBD2. Per germline, CDR1 MNHEY and CDR2 SMNVEV (reference sequence). The CDR3 consists of 16 residues. Trimming at V came to 3 bases and at J to 2 bases, leaving 6 bases not matched to a gene. DNA for the CDR3: TGTGCCAGCAGTTTTTTCGGGAGGGACACCTACAATGAGCAGTTCTTC. Translated, it gives CASSFFGRDTYNEQFF.

The chain recombines TRBV27 with TRBJ2-3; 10 bases are shared with TRBD2. Germline V gives CDR1 MNHEY, CDR2 SMNVEV (reference sequence). Trimming removed 4 bases from V and 5 bases from J; junction bases left unmatched: 6. The CDR3 loop spans 15 amino acids. In DNA, the CDR3 is TGTGCCAGCAGTTCAATTGTAGCGGGAGGAGATACGCAGTATTTT. It yields the protein CASSSIVAGGDTQYF.

The chain uses TRBV29-1 and TRBJ2-7; D is ambiguous. V dropped 0 bases and J dropped 6 bases, with 12 bases sitting between them. Germline-derived CDR1 and CDR2 are SQVTM and ANQGSEA. This CDR3 is 13 amino acids long. The CDR3 region is CSVEEYSSGEQYF. CDR3 DNA sequence: TGCAGCGTTGAAGAATACAGTTCTGGCGAGCAGTACTTC.

This clone was recorded once. J is TRBJ1-1 and V is TRBV6-5; 7 nucleotides align to TRBD1. CDR1 and CDR2 from the germline V gene are MNHEY and SVGAGI. The trim removed 4 bases at V and 4 bases at J, leaving 6 bases unmatched. CDR3 size: 14 residues. The CDR3 protein is CASSSIPGGTEAFF. Here the CDR3 DNA reads TGTGCCAGCAGTTCTATCCCAGGGGGCACTGAAGCTTTCTTT.

The V gene is TRBV10-3, the J gene TRBJ2-5; D is possibly TRBD1 (5 bases). The end of the DNA is better explained by TRBJ2-7, so the J call may be wrong. The germline V gene encodes CDR1 ENHRY and CDR2 SYGVKD. The CDR3 extends over 13 amino acids. This CDR3 is CAISPGSSYEQYF. The CDR3 coding sequence is TGTGCCATCAGTCCAGGGTCCTCCTACGAGCAGTACTTC.

The chain employs TRBV27 and TRBJ2-7; TRBD2 matches at 15 bases. Germline V lookup: CDR1 MNHEY, CDR2 SMNVEV (reference sequence). The CDR3 loop spans 15 amino acids. With V trimmed by 6 bases and J by 7 bases, 7 bases remained unmatched. CDR3 loop: CASSRGLAGGREQYF. DNA of the CDR3: TGTGCCAGCAGCCGGGGACTAGCGGGAGGTCGTGAGCAGTACTTC.

The chain combines TRBV4-2 with TRBJ1-1; no clear D gene. The CDR3 extends over 15 amino acids. CDR1 and CDR2 (germline): LGHNA, YNFKEQ. V was trimmed by 0 bases and J by 3 bases, leaving 11 bases between them. The CDR3 bases are TGTGCCAGCAGCCAAGACCGGGATGGTGACACTGAAGCTTTCTTT. This sequence encodes CASSQDRDGDTEAFF.

The CDR3 DNA follows: TGTGCCAGCAGGCGGAACACTGAAGCTTTCTTT. Translation gives CASRRNTEAFF. The chain joins TRBV6-5 to TRBJ1-1; D not certain. The V gene lost 6 bases and the J gene lost 1 base, with 3 bases spanning the gap. The CDR3 sequence is 11 residues long. Looked up from germline, CDR1 is MNHEY and CDR2 is SVGAGI.

This chain joins TRBV9 and TRBJ2-3; TRBD1 agrees at 9 bases. J was trimmed by 3 bases and V by 3 bases; bases with no gene match: 8. This CDR3 comprises 16 residues. Germline-derived CDR1 and CDR2 are SGDLS and YYNGEE. The CDR3 reads CASSANRGQRTDTQYF. The CDR3 region has the DNA TGTGCCAGCAGCGCTAACAGGGGGCAAAGGACAGATACGCAGTATTTT.

The sample holds one count of this clone. The chain recombines TRBV6-1 with TRBJ1-4; D uncertain. CDR3 size: 16 residues. The germline CDR1 and CDR2 sequences are MNHNS and SASEGT. The V gene lost 1 base and the J gene lost 8 bases, with 17 bases spanning the gap. The CDR3 region has the DNA TGTGCCAGCAGTGAAGATTTCGGCGGGCTGCACGAAAAACTGTTTTTT. Translation gives CASSEDFGGLHEKLFF.

This clone appeared once. This chain links TRBV7-9 with TRBJ2-5, with 12 bases identical to TRBD1. There are 17 residues in the CDR3. The V gene end was trimmed by 5 bases and the J gene end by 5 bases; junction bases not matched to a gene: 12. Germline CDR1 SEHNR, CDR2 FQNEAQ (reference sequence). In DNA form, the CDR3 reads TGTGCCAGCAGCCCTCCCGAGGGACAGGGGGCAGGGGAGACCCAGTACTTC. Translation gives CASSPPEGQGAGETQYF.

The chain employs TRBV29-1 and TRBJ1-1, with D possibly matching TRBD1 (6 bases). The V end was cut by 6 bases, the J end by 6 bases, with 14 bases between. The germline V gene encodes CDR1 SQVTM and CDR2 ANQGSEA. The CDR3 is 12 residues long. CDR3 nucleotides: TGCAGCGTACGGGGGGCGGTCGCTGAAGCTTTCTTT. Its translation: CSVRGAVAEAFF.

This clone was seen only a few times. The gene calls are TRBV15 and TRBJ2-7, with a tentative D call TRBD2 (7 bases). Trimming stripped 1 base from V and 3 bases from J, with 19 bases between. This CDR3 contains 17 residues. Germline V gene sequence: CDR1 LNHNV, CDR2 YYDKDF (reference sequence). The CDR3: CATSRAGAGRGIYEQYF. The CDR3, as DNA: TGTGCCACCAGCAGAGCAGGGGCGGGGCGGGGGATCTACGAGCAGTACTTC.

The rearrangement links TRBV27 to TRBJ1-5; 7 bases fit TRBD1. The V segment lost 7 bases and the J segment 1 base; nucleotides outside the gene matches: 4. Germline CDR1 and CDR2: MNHEY and SMNVEV (reference sequence). The CDR3 spans 14 residues. The CDR3 nucleotides read TGTGCCAGCAATGACAGGGCGAGCAATCAGCCCCAGCATTTT. Protein product: CASNDRASNQPQHF.

The gene calls are TRBV19 and TRBJ2-2; 8 bases line up with TRBD2. V shed 3 bases and J 6 bases; nucleotides not matched to a gene: 12. Germline-derived CDR1 and CDR2 are LNHDA and SQIVND (reference sequence). CDR3 length: 17 residues. The CDR3 bases are TGTGCCAGTAGTATCTTCGGGAGCGGGAGCTACGCCGGGGAGCTGTTTTTT. Residues: CASSIFGSGSYAGELFF.

This rearrangement joins TRBV27 to TRBJ2-2; D is unresolved. V lost 5 bases and J 1 base, leaving 5 bases between the germline ends. From germline, CDR1 is MNHEY and CDR2 SMNVEV (reference sequence). The CDR3 contains 13 residues. CDR3 in amino acids: CASSPLNTGELFF. CDR3 nucleotides: TGTGCCAGCAGTCCCCTGAACACCGGGGAGCTGTTTTTT.

The gene calls are TRBV28 and TRBJ2-1; 12 bases align to TRBD2. Germline V gives CDR1 MDHEN, CDR2 SYDVKM. There are 16 residues in the CDR3. The V gene end was trimmed by 6 bases and the J gene end by 7 bases; junction bases not matched to a gene: 10. The CDR3: CASSSPTSGRSNEQFF. CDR3 coding DNA: TGTGCCAGCAGCTCACCGACTAGCGGGAGAAGTAATGAGCAGTTCTTC.